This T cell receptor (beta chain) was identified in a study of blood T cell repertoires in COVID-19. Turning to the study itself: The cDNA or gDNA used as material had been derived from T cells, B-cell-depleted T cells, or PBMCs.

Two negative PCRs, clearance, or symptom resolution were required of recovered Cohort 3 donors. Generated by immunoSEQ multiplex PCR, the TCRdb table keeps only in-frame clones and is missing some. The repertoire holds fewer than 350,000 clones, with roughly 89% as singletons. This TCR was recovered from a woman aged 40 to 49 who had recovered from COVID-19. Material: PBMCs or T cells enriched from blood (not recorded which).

The CDR3 region is CASGPGRGPSYEQYF. The CDR3 coding sequence is TGTGCCAGCGGCCCCGGGAGGGGCCCCTCCTACGAGCAGTACTTC. The chain employs TRBV28 and TRBJ2-7; 8 bases are shared with TRBD2. V was pared by 8 bases and J by 0 bases, with 9 bases of the junction left unmatched. CDR3 length equals 15 residues. Germline V lookup: CDR1 MDHEN, CDR2 SYDVKM.